This TCR beta chain was identified in a study of CD8 T cells in Susac syndrome. With random hexamers, reverse transcription was performed on about 0.45 to 1 ug of RNA. TCRdb itself ran the immunoSEQ multiplex PCR reads through MiXCR, one entry per CDR3 protein. The sample comprises about 60,000 distinct CDR3 sequences, around nine tenths of which are singletons, and just under 0.2% rests with the top ten. The sequenced sample was CD8+ T cells from PBMCs. The clonotype comes from a human donor in good health.

Here the CDR3 reads CASSVHRLGGELFF. CDR3 sequence (DNA): TGTGCCAGCAGCGTACACAGGTTGGGGGGGGAGCTGTTTTTT. The chain carries TRBV9 and TRBJ2-2; TRBD1 is a possible D gene (5 bases). Germline CDR1 SGDLS, CDR2 YYNGEE. V was cut by 1 base and J by 8 bases, with 12 bases left in between. The CDR3 contains 14 residues.